This is a list of T cell receptor beta chains from one sample in a study of OX40 agonist ivuxolimab in advanced cancers. This table comes from immunoSEQ multiplex PCR, and its TCRdb copy is limited to in-frame clones, with some not included. This sample carries more than 45,000 clones, roughly three quarters of them seen once, and the ten largest clones take roughly 2.7%. Sequencing used CD4+ or CD8+ T cells sorted from blood, obtained in a trial of the OX40 agonist ivuxolimab. The origin of the receptors is an adult with an advanced solid tumor such as melanoma, head and neck, liver or kidney cancer. Each CDR3 is given with its conserved first and last residue. Fields, in order: clone size, J gene, V gene, D gene, CDR3 protein, CDR3 DNA. D genes are given only for firm matches. The size entry is marked missing in some rows and otherwise reads once, few, many or a size class.

clone size: few; J gene: TRBJ2-1; V gene: TRBV29-1; D gene: .; CDR3 protein: CSVEDPLTSSYNEQFF; CDR3 DNA: TGCAGCGTTGAAGATCCTCTGACGAGCTCCTACAATGAGCAGTTCTTC
clone size: few; J gene: TRBJ2-2; V gene: TRBV27; D gene: TRBD1; CDR3 protein: CASSRTGATGELFF; CDR3 DNA: TGTGCCAGCAGCCGGACAGGGGCGACCGGGGAGCTGTTTTTT
clone size: .; J gene: TRBJ2-7; V gene: TRBV7-8; D gene: TRBD2; CDR3 protein: CASSPYRLAGPYEQYF; CDR3 DNA: TGTGCCAGCAGCCCGTATCGACTAGCGGGACCCTACGAGCAGTACTTC
clone size: .; J gene: TRBJ2-7; V gene: TRBV27; D gene: TRBD2; CDR3 protein: CASSLRVTSRGEQYF; CDR3 DNA: TGTGCCAGCAGCCTAAGGGTGACTAGCCGGGGCGAGCAGTACTTC
clone size: once; J gene: TRBJ2-7; V gene: TRBV9; D gene: TRBD2; CDR3 protein: CASSIRRASGLGEQYF; CDR3 DNA: TGTGCCAGCAGCATTCGAAGGGCTAGCGGCCTGGGCGAGCAGTACTTC
clone size: .; J gene: TRBJ1-3; V gene: TRBV28; D gene: TRBD1; CDR3 protein: CATTGGGRSSGNTIYF; CDR3 DNA: TGTGCCACCACAGGGGGAGGCAGAAGCTCTGGAAACACCATATATTTT
clone size: .; J gene: TRBJ1-1; V gene: TRBV7-3; D gene: .; CDR3 protein: CASSRSAGTEAFF; CDR3 DNA: TGTGCCAGCAGTAGAAGTGCGGGCACTGAAGCTTTCTTT
clone size: .; J gene: TRBJ1-1; V gene: TRBV29-1; D gene: .; CDR3 protein: CSVQMNTEAFF; CDR3 DNA: TGCAGCGTCCAGATGAACACTGAAGCTTTCTTT
clone size: .; J gene: TRBJ1-4; V gene: TRBV10-3; D gene: .; CDR3 protein: CAISERGATNEKLFF; CDR3 DNA: TGTGCCATCAGTGAGAGGGGGGCAACTAATGAAAAACTGTTTTTT
clone size: few; J gene: TRBJ2-2; V gene: TRBV29-1; D gene: .; CDR3 protein: CSVRGWGAGELFF; CDR3 DNA: TGCAGCGTCAGGGGTTGGGGGGCCGGGGAGCTGTTTTTT
clone size: .; J gene: TRBJ2-1; V gene: TRBV18; D gene: .; CDR3 protein: CASSPSGIRSNEQFF; CDR3 DNA: TGTGCCAGCTCACCAAGTGGGATAAGGAGCAATGAGCAGTTCTTC
clone size: .; J gene: TRBJ2-5; V gene: TRBV7-6; D gene: .; CDR3 protein: CASSLHGQGGEETQYF; CDR3 DNA: TGTGCCAGCAGCCTGCACGGACAGGGAGGGGAGGAGACCCAGTACTTC
clone size: .; J gene: TRBJ2-1; V gene: TRBV19; D gene: .; CDR3 protein: CASSIARGYNEQFF; CDR3 DNA: TGTGCCAGTAGTATTGCCCGGGGCTACAATGAGCAGTTCTTC
clone size: .; J gene: TRBJ2-7; V gene: TRBV30; D gene: .; CDR3 protein: CAWSVSTLYEQYF; CDR3 DNA: TGTGCCTGGAGTGTATCAACCCTTTACGAGCAGTACTTC
clone size: .; J gene: TRBJ1-4; V gene: TRBV5-1; D gene: TRBD1; CDR3 protein: CASSLGTGPEKLFF; CDR3 DNA: TGCGCCAGCAGCCTCGGGACAGGGCCTGAAAAACTGTTTTTT
clone size: .; J gene: TRBJ1-2; V gene: TRBV19; D gene: .; CDR3 protein: CASSLWGGYTF; CDR3 DNA: TGTGCCAGTTCTCTGTGGGGTGGCTACACCTTC
clone size: .; J gene: TRBJ1-1; V gene: TRBV28; D gene: .; CDR3 protein: CASTPPGRSEAFF; CDR3 DNA: TGTGCCAGCACCCCCCCAGGGCGAAGTGAAGCTTTCTTT
clone size: .; J gene: TRBJ2-7; V gene: TRBV19; D gene: .; CDR3 protein: CASSTRDGYEQYF; CDR3 DNA: TGTGCCAGTAGTACCCGGGACGGTTACGAGCAGTACTTC
clone size: .; J gene: TRBJ2-7; V gene: TRBV7-1; D gene: .; CDR3 protein: CASSSHRAYEQYF; CDR3 DNA: TGTGCCAGCAGCTCCCACAGGGCTTACGAGCAGTACTTC
clone size: few; J gene: TRBJ2-1; V gene: TRBV6-6; D gene: .; CDR3 protein: CASSYSGDTYNEQFF; CDR3 DNA: TGTGCCAGCAGTTACAGCGGCGATACTTACAATGAGCAGTTCTTC
clone size: .; J gene: TRBJ2-1; V gene: TRBV5-1; D gene: TRBD2; CDR3 protein: CASSLGNSGISEQFF; CDR3 DNA: TGCGCCAGCAGCCTGGGGAACAGCGGGATCAGTGAGCAGTTCTTC
clone size: .; J gene: TRBJ2-7; V gene: TRBV28; D gene: TRBD1; CDR3 protein: CASSLSVTGLEKQYF; CDR3 DNA: TGTGCCAGCAGTTTATCAGTGACAGGGTTGGAAAAGCAGTACTTC
clone size: .; J gene: TRBJ1-3; V gene: TRBV11-2; D gene: .; CDR3 protein: CASSSGRQGNTIYF; CDR3 DNA: TGTGCCAGCAGCTCCGGCAGGCAGGGAAACACCATATATTTT
clone size: .; J gene: TRBJ2-7; V gene: TRBV28; D gene: .; CDR3 protein: CASNGQYYEQYF; CDR3 DNA: TGTGCCAGCAACGGGCAATACTACGAGCAGTACTTC
clone size: .; J gene: TRBJ2-5; V gene: TRBV18; D gene: TRBD2; CDR3 protein: CASSLAGGPSETQYF; CDR3 DNA: TGTGCCAGCTCACTAGCGGGAGGGCCCTCAGAGACCCAGTACTTC
clone size: .; J gene: TRBJ1-1; V gene: TRBV7-2; D gene: TRBD1; CDR3 protein: CASSRLRTGSPTNTEAFF; CDR3 DNA: TGTGCCAGCAGCCGACTGAGGACAGGTTCCCCAACGAACACTGAAGCTTTCTTT
clone size: .; J gene: TRBJ1-2; V gene: TRBV27; D gene: TRBD1; CDR3 protein: CASSTRQGSGQNGYTF; CDR3 DNA: TGTGCCAGCAGTACCCGACAGGGGTCAGGCCAAAATGGCTACACCTTC
clone size: once; J gene: TRBJ2-7; V gene: TRBV5-6; D gene: .; CDR3 protein: CASSLEISGFTYEQYF; CDR3 DNA: TGTGCCAGCAGCTTGGAGATTAGTGGGTTTACCTACGAGCAGTACTTC
clone size: few; J gene: TRBJ1-1; V gene: TRBV15; D gene: TRBD1; CDR3 protein: CATSREGTEGSRTEAFF; CDR3 DNA: TGTGCCACCAGCAGAGAAGGGACAGAGGGGAGTCGGACTGAAGCTTTCTTT
clone size: medium-sized; J gene: TRBJ1-5; V gene: TRBV19; D gene: .; CDR3 protein: CASSTPWRIKQPQHF; CDR3 DNA: TGTGCCAGTAGTACGCCATGGAGGATAAAACAGCCCCAGCATTTT
clone size: once; J gene: TRBJ1-2; V gene: TRBV7-1; D gene: .; CDR3 protein: CASSLGTSGEFGYTF; CDR3 DNA: TGTGCCAGCAGCTTAGGGACCTCGGGAGAGTTTGGCTACACCTTC
clone size: .; J gene: TRBJ1-1; V gene: TRBV5-1; D gene: .; CDR3 protein: CASSFGLTGNTEAFF; CDR3 DNA: TGCGCCAGCAGCTTCGGATTGACGGGAAACACTGAAGCTTTCTTT
clone size: .; J gene: TRBJ2-7; V gene: TRBV10-3; D gene: .; CDR3 protein: CAIRGRGYEQYF; CDR3 DNA: TGTGCCATCAGGGGGCGGGGCTACGAGCAGTACTTC
clone size: once; J gene: TRBJ2-7; V gene: TRBV4-2; D gene: .; CDR3 protein: CASSRQPGQYEQYF; CDR3 DNA: TGTGCCAGCAGCCGCCAACCAGGACAGTACGAGCAGTACTTC
clone size: few; J gene: TRBJ1-5; V gene: TRBV2; D gene: .; CDR3 protein: CATSPESNQPQHF; CDR3 DNA: TGTGCCACCTCTCCAGAAAGCAATCAGCCCCAGCATTTT
clone size: .; J gene: TRBJ1-2; V gene: TRBV30; D gene: .; CDR3 protein: CAWSSAGIGGGYTF; CDR3 DNA: TGTGCCTGGAGTTCCGCAGGGATTGGCGGTGGCTACACCTTC
clone size: .; J gene: TRBJ2-1; V gene: TRBV9; D gene: TRBD2; CDR3 protein: CASSLGLAGVYNEQFF; CDR3 DNA: TGTGCCAGCAGCCTGGGACTAGCGGGAGTATACAATGAGCAGTTCTTC
clone size: .; J gene: TRBJ2-1; V gene: TRBV7-3; D gene: .; CDR3 protein: CASSLTSGAANEQFF; CDR3 DNA: TGTGCCAGCAGCTTAACTTCAGGGGCTGCTAATGAGCAGTTCTTC
clone size: once; J gene: TRBJ2-7; V gene: TRBV6-5; D gene: .; CDR3 protein: CASGRGRGLYEQYF; CDR3 DNA: TGTGCCAGCGGCAGGGGTCGGGGGCTATACGAGCAGTACTTC
clone size: once; J gene: TRBJ2-1; V gene: TRBV27; D gene: .; CDR3 protein: CASSPPFYNEQFF; CDR3 DNA: TGTGCCAGCAGCCCACCCTTCTACAATGAGCAGTTCTTC